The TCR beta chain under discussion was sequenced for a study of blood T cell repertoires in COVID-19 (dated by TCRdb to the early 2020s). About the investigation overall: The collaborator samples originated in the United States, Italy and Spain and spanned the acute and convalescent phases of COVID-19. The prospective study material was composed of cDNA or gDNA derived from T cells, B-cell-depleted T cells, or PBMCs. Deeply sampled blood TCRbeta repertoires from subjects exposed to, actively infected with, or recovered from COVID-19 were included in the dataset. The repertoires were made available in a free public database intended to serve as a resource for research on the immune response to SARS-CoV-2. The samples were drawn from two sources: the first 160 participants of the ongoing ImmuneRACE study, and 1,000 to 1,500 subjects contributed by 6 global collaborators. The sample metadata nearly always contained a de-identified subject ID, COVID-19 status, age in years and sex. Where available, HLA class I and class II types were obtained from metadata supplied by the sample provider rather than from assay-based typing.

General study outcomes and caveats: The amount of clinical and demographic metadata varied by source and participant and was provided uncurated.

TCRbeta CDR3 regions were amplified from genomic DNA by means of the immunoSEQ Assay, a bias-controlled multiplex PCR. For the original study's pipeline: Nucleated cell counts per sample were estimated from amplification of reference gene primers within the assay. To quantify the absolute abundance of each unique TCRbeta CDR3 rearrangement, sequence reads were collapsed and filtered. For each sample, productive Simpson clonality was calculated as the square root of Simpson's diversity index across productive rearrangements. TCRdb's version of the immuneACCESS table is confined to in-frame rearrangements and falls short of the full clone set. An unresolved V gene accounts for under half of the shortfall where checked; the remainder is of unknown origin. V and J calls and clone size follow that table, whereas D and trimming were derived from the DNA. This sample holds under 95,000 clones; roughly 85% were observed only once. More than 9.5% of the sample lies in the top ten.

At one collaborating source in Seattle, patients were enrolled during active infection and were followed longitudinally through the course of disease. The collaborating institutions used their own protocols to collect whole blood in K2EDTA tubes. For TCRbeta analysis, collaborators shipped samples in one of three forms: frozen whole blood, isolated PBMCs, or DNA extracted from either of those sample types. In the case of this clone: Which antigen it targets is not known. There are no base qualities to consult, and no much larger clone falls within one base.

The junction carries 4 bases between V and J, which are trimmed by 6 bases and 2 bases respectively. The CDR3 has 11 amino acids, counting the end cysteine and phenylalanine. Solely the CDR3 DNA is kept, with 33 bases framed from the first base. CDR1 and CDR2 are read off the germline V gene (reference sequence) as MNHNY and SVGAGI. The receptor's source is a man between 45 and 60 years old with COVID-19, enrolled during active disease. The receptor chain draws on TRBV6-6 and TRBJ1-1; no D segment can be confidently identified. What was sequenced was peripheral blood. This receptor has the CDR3 CASSPNTEAFF. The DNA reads TGTGCCAGCAGCCCAAACACTGAAGCTTTCTTT.